A single sample is the source of the 18 T cell receptor beta chains below, sequenced in a study of T cell responses to AZD1222 COVID-19 vaccine. TCRdb keeps only in-frame clones here, not all; method: immunoSEQ multiplex PCR. The sample holds 150,000 to 200,000 clones, over 75% seen once. This material consisted of peripheral blood, taken on day 0 of AZD1222 vaccination. The source is an adult in good health.

In regard to this clone: Germline and junction disagree at one end, which may indicate a read error. The genes are TRBV7-7 and TRBJ1-4, with unresolved D. CDR1 is SSHAT, CDR2 FNYEAQ, per germline (reference sequence). The CDR3 spans 13 residues. CDR3 bases: TGTGCTAGCAGCTTTAACCTTAATGAAAAACTGTTTTTT. The encoded protein is CASSFNLNEKLFF.

The chain has TRBV7-8 and TRBJ1-5, with D perhaps matching TRBD1 (6 bases). The CDR3 is 15 residues long. CDR1 is SGHVS, CDR2 FQNEAQ, per germline. V lost 3 bases, J lost 5 bases, and 14 bases lay in between. In nucleotides, the CDR3 is TGTGCCAGCAGCTTTGAGGACAGACGGGATCAGCCCCAGCATTTT. Residues: CASSFEDRRDQPQHF.

This rearrangement joins TRBV12-5 to TRBJ2-1, with 7 nucleotides matching TRBD2. The CDR3 has 16 amino acids. V lost 2 bases to trimming and J lost 0 bases; unmatched junction nucleotides: 4. Germline CDR1 LGHNT, CDR2 FRNRAP. The CDR3 bases are TGTGCTAGTGGTTTGAGAAGCGGGGTCTCCTACAATGAGCAGTTCTTC. Residues: CASGLRSGVSYNEQFF.

This chain connects TRBV18 to TRBJ2-1; TRBD2 agrees at 8 bases. J gave up 7 bases and V 4 bases, and 3 bases lay outside the gene matches. The CDR3 length is 13 residues. Per the germline V gene, CDR1 is KGHSH and CDR2 is LQKENI. The CDR3 protein is CASSQAGVNEQFF. CDR3 DNA sequence: TGTGCCAGCTCACAAGCGGGGGTTAATGAGCAGTTCTTC.

CDR3 nucleotide sequence: TGTGCCAGCAGTGAACGAGGCAGCTATAATTCACCCCTCCACTTT. This gives the protein CASSERGSYNSPLHF. The chain has TRBV25-1 and TRBJ1-6; no definite D call. The length of the CDR3 is 15 residues. Germline CDR1 and CDR2: MGHDK and SYGVNS. Between the trimmed V and J ends, which lost 2 bases and 3 bases, there was a span of 8 bases.

The rearrangement links TRBV19 to TRBJ2-5, with D perhaps given as TRBD1 or TRBD2 (5 bases each). Germline CDR1 reads LNHDA; CDR2 reads SQIVND (reference sequence). The germline V and J ends were trimmed by 2 bases and 7 bases, with 14 bases remaining between them. There are 14 residues in the CDR3. The CDR3 sequence: CASSITMGDGTQYF. CDR3 sequence (DNA): TGTGCCAGTAGTATAACAATGGGGGACGGGACCCAGTACTTC.

The chain uses TRBV18 and TRBJ1-4; no clear D. Trimming pared 1 base from V and 3 bases from J, leaving 9 bases between. This CDR3 is 15 amino acids long. CDR1 and CDR2 (germline): KGHSH, LQKENI. This CDR3 is CASSPLGPPNEKLFF. The CDR3 DNA sequence: TGTGCCAGCTCACCACTTGGACCGCCTAATGAAAAACTGTTTTTT.

CDR3 residues: CASSSADTQYF. DNA for the CDR3: TGTGCCAGCAGCTCGGCAGATACGCAGTATTTT. The V call is TRBV5-8, the J call TRBJ2-3; D remains ambiguous. This CDR3 has 11 residues. Deletions cut 3 bases from V and 4 bases from J, with 3 bases between. Germline values: CDR1 SGHTS, CDR2 YDEGEE.

CDR3 protein: CASSLFTGQMNTEAFF. The CDR3 DNA is TGTGCCAGCAGCCTCTTCACGGGGCAAATGAACACTGAAGCTTTCTTT. The rearrangement uses TRBV5-6 and TRBJ1-1, with D perhaps TRBD1 (5 bases). This CDR3 has 16 amino acids. V lost 4 bases, J lost 0 bases, and 16 bases lay in between. The germline V gene encodes CDR1 SGHDT and CDR2 YYEEEE.

CDR3 DNA sequence: TGTGCCAGCAGCCAACATACTAGCTCACCCGGGGAGCTGTTTTTT. Translating gives CASSQHTSSPGELFF. The chain joins TRBV4-2 to TRBJ2-2; possible D gene TRBD2, 6 bases. The V and J ends lost 2 bases and 6 bases respectively, with 13 bases between them. The CDR3 loop spans 15 amino acids. From germline, CDR1 is LGHNA and CDR2 YNFKEQ.

The rearrangement links TRBV18 to TRBJ1-5, with D possibly matching TRBD1 (6 bases). The germline V gene encodes CDR1 KGHSH and CDR2 LQKENI. This CDR3 contains 16 residues. V gave up 3 bases and J gave up 6 bases, with 18 bases separating them. The CDR3 sequence: CASSPPAAGAGQPQHF. DNA for the CDR3: TGTGCCAGCTCACCTCCCGCGGCAGGGGCGGGTCAGCCCCAGCATTTT.

The CDR3 nucleotides are TGCAGCGTCCGTTCGAACACTGAAGCTTTCTTT. Amino acid sequence: CSVRSNTEAFF. The gene calls are TRBV29-1 and TRBJ1-1, with unresolved D. CDR1 SQVTM and CDR2 ANQGSEA come from the germline V gene. This CDR3 has 11 residues. Trimming took 6 bases from V and 1 from J, leaving 6 bases between them.

This sequence joins TRBV7-9 and TRBJ1-4; no clear D. The CDR3 runs to 13 residues. Germline CDR1 is SEHNR and CDR2 is FQNEAQ (reference sequence). Trimming stripped 6 bases from V and 7 bases from J, with 12 bases between. The CDR3 DNA follows: TGTGCCAGCAGGCTAGGCGACTCTGAAAAACTGTTTTTT. This gives the protein CASRLGDSEKLFF.

The CDR3 here is CASSPLNGPWGLFF. CDR3 nucleotides: TGTGCCAGCAGCCCCCTGAACGGCCCCTGGGGGCTGTTTTTT. The chain carries TRBV21-1 and TRBJ2-2. TRBV21-1 is given as a pseudogene. The CDR3 spans 14 residues.

The chain employs TRBV5-1 and TRBJ1-1; the D is unclear. The germline CDR1 and CDR2 sequences are SGHRS and YFSETQ. V was pared by 1 base and J by 3 bases, with 16 bases between. The CDR3 has 16 residues. For the CDR3, the DNA is TGCGCCAGCAGCTTGTCGTTGGCACAGCTCTACACTGAAGCTTTCTTT. Translated, it gives CASSLSLAQLYTEAFF.

This chain uses TRBV19 with TRBJ1-1; possibly TRBD1 for D (5 bases). The CDR3 is 16 residues long. V was clipped by 5 bases and J by 1 base, with 17 bases between them. Germline assignment: CDR1 LNHDA and CDR2 SQIVND (reference sequence). CDR3 in amino acids: CASSSPGGSANTEAFF. Written as DNA, the CDR3 is TGTGCCAGTAGTTCTCCGGGGGGATCGGCGAACACTGAAGCTTTCTTT.

The sample holds one count of this clone. The chain carries TRBV24-1 and TRBJ1-2; D not certain. Germline V gene data show CDR1 as KGHDR and CDR2 as SFDVKD. The V end was cut by 1 base, the J end by 8 bases, with 13 bases between. This CDR3 is 14 amino acids long. The CDR3 sequence: CATSDLTGGGGYTF. Here the CDR3 DNA reads TGTGCCACCAGTGATTTAACCGGCGGAGGAGGCTACACCTTC.

The V and J genes are TRBV12-3 or TRBV12-4 and TRBJ1-5, with D hard to call. V was pared by 5 bases and J by 4 bases, with 9 bases between. The CDR3 runs to 13 residues. CDR3: CASSPQRNQPQHF. The CDR3 nucleotides are TGTGCCAGCAGTCCACAGCGAAATCAGCCCCAGCATTTT.